Listed here is a single TCR beta chain. This CDR3 contains 12 residues. Germline V gene lookup returns CDR1 MDHEN and CDR2 SYDVKM. Trimming took 6 bases from V and 14 from J; bases not matched to a gene: 10. The data are from a study of blood T cell repertoires in COVID-19. Study information: The study drew acute and convalescent COVID-19 samples from the United States, Italy and Spain.

Per the authors' pipeline: Nucleated cell number was recorded as an estimate derived from reference gene primer amplification. This table comes from immunoSEQ multiplex PCR, and its TCRdb copy is limited to in-frame clones, with some not included. The D gene and trimming were derived from the DNA, and the V and J assignments and clone size from that table. The sample holds fewer than 350,000 clones, 70% to 90% seen once. The rearrangement links TRBV28 to TRBJ1-2; the match to TRBD1 covers 9 bases. The receptor's source is a woman aged 30 to 39 with COVID-19, enrolled during active disease. The specimen sequenced was peripheral blood. In DNA form, the CDR3 reads TGTGCCAGCAGCCTGGGACAGGGTCTGCTAACCTTC. It codes for CASSLGQGLLTF.